The 29 T cell receptor beta chains listed next were all sequenced from one sample in a study of T cell clones after liver transplantation. Sequenced by immunoSEQ multiplex PCR; TCRdb stores in-frame clones only, minus some. The data show 95,000 to 110,000 clones, about 88% seen once. The starting material was CD4+ T cells from blood, obtained roughly 50 months after liver transplant. The receptors originated from a human patient who received a liver transplant. T cells may partly derive from the graft donor.

This clone was detected only once. The rearrangement uses TRBV2 and TRBJ1-2; D is perhaps TRBD1 (5 bases). The germline CDR1 and CDR2 sequences are SNHLY and FYNNEI. The CDR3 is made up of 14 amino acids. Trimming cost V 5 bases and J 8 bases, with 18 bases left between them. CDR3 DNA sequence: TGTGCCAGCAGTACCCGCCAGGGTCGGTCGGGCTACACCTTC. Translation gives CASSTRQGRSGYTF.

This chain links TRBV5-1 with TRBJ2-5, with TRBD1 matching 7 bases. V was pared by 3 bases and J by 3 bases, with 2 bases of the junction left unmatched. The V gene's germline CDR1 is SGHRS and CDR2 YFSETQ. CDR3 length: 13 amino acids. CDR3: CASSSQGEETQYF. The DNA for the CDR3 is TGCGCCAGCAGCTCCCAGGGGGAAGAGACCCAGTACTTC.

The rearrangement uses TRBV4-2 and TRBJ1-1; D remains unclear. Trimming removed 4 bases from V and 0 bases from J, with 15 bases in between. The CDR3 runs to 16 residues. In germline, CDR1 is LGHNA, CDR2 YNFKEQ. CDR3 sequence reads: CASSRGLVSLNTEAFF. The CDR3 nucleotides read TGTGCCAGCAGCCGAGGGTTGGTCAGCTTGAACACTGAAGCTTTCTTT.

CDR3 residues: CASSLTRVWDTEAFF. In nucleotides, the CDR3 is TGTGCCAGCAGCTTAACGCGGGTATGGGACACTGAAGCTTTCTTT. The chain joins TRBV11-2 to TRBJ1-1; D is undetermined. Germline assignment: CDR1 SGHAT and CDR2 FQNNGV. This CDR3 region has 15 residues. The V and J ends lost 2 bases and 3 bases respectively, with 13 bases between them.

The rearrangement links TRBV7-2 to TRBJ2-7, with 8 bases identical to TRBD2. The J segment lost 5 bases and the V segment lost 5 bases, leaving 20 bases of the junction unmatched. This CDR3 comprises 18 residues. Germline V gene data show CDR1 as SGHTA and CDR2 as FQGNSA. The DNA for the CDR3 is TGTGCCAGCAGCCTCCCCCGTTTAGCGGGGTTACCCCGGGACGAGCAGTACTTC. It codes for CASSLPRLAGLPRDEQYF. Using reference TRBV7-2 and TRBJ2-7 for the parts outside the CDR3, the full variable domain is GAGVSQSPSNKVTEKGKDVELRCDPISGHTALYWYRQSLGQGLEFLIYFQGNSAPDKSGLPSDRFSAERTGGSVSTLTIQRTQQEDSAVYLCASSLPRLAGLPRDEQYFGPGTRLTVT.

The chain has TRBV28 and TRBJ2-7; weak D call: TRBD1 (6 bases). This CDR3 comprises 15 residues. Germline lookup yields CDR1 MDHEN and CDR2 SYDVKM. Trimming left V 4 bases short and J 7 bases short, with 20 bases between. The CDR3 DNA reads as TGTGCCAGCAGTTCACCCGGGACAAAGGTGTGGGAGCAGTACTTC. Translation: CASSSPGTKVWEQYF.

The V gene is TRBV7-2, the J gene TRBJ2-3, with a tentative D call TRBD2 (7 bases). Trimming stripped 2 bases from V and 1 base from J, with 13 bases between. The CDR3 spans 16 residues. In germline, CDR1 is SGHTA, CDR2 FQGNSA. CDR3 sequence reads: CASSLYGGPGTDTQYF. CDR3 nucleotide sequence: TGTGCCAGCAGCTTATACGGGGGGCCTGGCACAGATACGCAGTATTTT.

The gene calls are TRBV27 and TRBJ1-2; TRBD1 matches 7 bases. After removal of 6 bases from V and 1 base from J, the junction contained 2 bases not matched to a gene. The CDR3 length is 13 residues. In germline, CDR1 is MNHEY, CDR2 SMNVEV (reference sequence). The CDR3 spells CASRGQDNYGYTF. DNA of the CDR3: TGTGCCAGCAGAGGACAGGATAACTATGGCTACACCTTC.

The chain combines TRBV27 with TRBJ2-7, with D possibly being TRBD2 (5 bases). The CDR3 length is 13 residues. Trimming removed 2 bases from V and 0 bases from J, with 5 bases in between. Germline assignment: CDR1 MNHEY and CDR2 SMNVEV (reference sequence). CDR3 amino acids: CASSLRDSYEQYF. The CDR3 nucleotides are TGTGCCAGCAGTTTACGGGACTCCTACGAGCAGTACTTC.

The chain uses TRBV6-5 and TRBJ1-5; TRBD1 matches at 12 bases. With V trimmed by 5 bases and J by 12 bases, 11 bases remained unmatched. Per the germline V gene, CDR1 is MNHEY and CDR2 is SVGAGI. This CDR3 is built from 15 residues. CDR3 loop: CASSTGQGAPQFQHF. DNA for the CDR3: TGTGCCAGCAGTACGGGACAGGGGGCCCCCCAATTCCAGCATTTT.

The chain uses TRBV10-2 and TRBJ2-7, with 9 bases aligning to TRBD1. The CDR3 totals 13 residues. Germline CDR1 and CDR2: WSHSY and SAAADI. The V and J ends lost 3 bases and 6 bases, in that order; junction bases with no gene match: 3. CDR3: CASSEGTGTEQYF. The DNA of the CDR3 is TGCGCCAGCAGTGAAGGGACAGGGACCGAGCAGTACTTC.

This chain links TRBV27 with TRBJ2-5; 7 nucleotides line up with TRBD1. Germline-derived CDR1 and CDR2 are MNHEY and SMNVEV (reference sequence). After removal of 3 bases from V and 2 bases from J, the junction contained 3 bases not matched to a gene. The CDR3 covers 14 residues. In DNA form, the CDR3 reads TGTGCCAGCAGTTTTTGGGGACAGCAAGAGACCCAGTACTTC. Its translation is CASSFWGQQETQYF.

The chain couples TRBV4-1 to TRBJ2-3; perhaps TRBD1 as D (6 bases). CDR1 and CDR2 from the germline V gene are MGHRA and YSYEKL. This CDR3 contains 15 residues. The V end lost 1 base, the J end lost 1 base, and 9 bases lay between the germline ends. CDR3 nucleotides: TGCGCCAGCAGCCAAGCCGGACAGCGCACAGATACGCAGTATTTT. It specifies CASSQAGQRTDTQYF.

A single count supports this clone. This chain's CDR3 is CASSVSGGPETQYF. CDR3 bases: TGTGCCAGCAGCGTCTCGGGGGGGCCTGAGACCCAGTACTTC. The chain links TRBV9 to TRBJ2-5; 8 bases align to TRBD2. Per germline, CDR1 SGDLS and CDR2 YYNGEE. The trim removed 2 bases at V and 5 bases at J, leaving 5 bases unmatched. The CDR3 covers 14 residues.

The chain employs TRBV7-6 and TRBJ1-3, with D perhaps TRBD1 (6 bases). The CDR3 covers 15 residues. With 5 bases removed from V and 0 bases from J, the gap between germline ends came to 11 bases. Germline CDR1 and CDR2: SGHVS and FNYEAQ. This CDR3 reads CASSPGTSSGNTIYF. The CDR3 nucleotides are TGTGCCAGCAGCCCCGGGACAAGCTCTGGAAACACCATATATTTT.

The chain is built from TRBV25-1 and TRBJ2-7, with D hard to call. This CDR3 has 12 residues. Germline V CDR1 and CDR2: MGHDK, SYGVNS. V shed 7 bases and J shed 4 bases, with 11 bases lying between them. Here the CDR3 DNA reads TGTGCCAGCACCCAGAGTAATTACGAGCAGTACTTC. It encodes CASTQSNYEQYF.

The J gene is TRBJ1-1, the V gene TRBV5-1; no reliable D call. V was cut by 0 bases and J by 5 bases, with 8 bases left in between. Looked up from germline, CDR1 is SGHRS and CDR2 is YFSETQ. CDR3 length: 13 residues. CDR3 region: CASSLGAQTEAFF. The CDR3 DNA follows: TGCGCCAGCAGCTTGGGGGCCCAGACTGAAGCTTTCTTT.

This chain connects TRBV2 to TRBJ2-2; the match to TRBD2 covers 8 bases. V shed 7 bases, J shed 3 bases, and the junction held 10 bases outside the gene matches. The CDR3 spans 16 residues. Germline assignment: CDR1 SNHLY and CDR2 FYNNEI. The CDR3 sequence is CASIGGGRSHTGELFF. The CDR3 DNA follows: TGTGCCAGCATCGGGGGCGGGAGGTCCCACACCGGGGAGCTGTTTTTT.

The chain has TRBV28 and TRBJ1-2; D unclear. V was trimmed by 8 bases and J by 5 bases, leaving 18 bases between them. The CDR3 consists of 14 residues. In germline, CDR1 is MDHEN, CDR2 SYDVKM. CDR3 bases: TGTGCCAGCCTCCGCTCAGGCTCCGTTTATGGCTACACCTTC. Amino acid sequence: CASLRSGSVYGYTF.

This chain uses TRBV6-5 with TRBJ1-6; TRBD1 matches at 10 bases. With V trimmed by 10 bases and J by 7 bases, 7 bases remained unmatched. Germline V gene lookup returns CDR1 MNHEY and CDR2 SVGAGI. The CDR3 totals 14 residues. The CDR3 spells CATSPGQGNSPLHF. The CDR3 DNA reads as TGTGCCACCAGCCCGGGACAGGGGAATTCACCCCTCCACTTT.

The V call is TRBV7-9, the J call TRBJ1-4, with a possible D match to TRBD1 (6 bases). V lost 5 bases, J lost 8 bases, and 15 bases lay in between. The CDR3 has 14 residues. Germline V lookup: CDR1 SEHNR, CDR2 FQNEAQ (reference sequence). CDR3 in DNA: TGTGCCAGCAGCCAAACAGGGATCGAAGAAAAACTGTTTTTT. As protein: CASSQTGIEEKLFF.

V usage is TRBV14 and J usage is TRBJ2-3; 8 bases match TRBD2. Germline V gene data show CDR1 as SGHDN and CDR2 as FVKESK. The CDR3 runs 16 residues. V gave up 3 bases and J gave up 2 bases; unmatched junction bases: 7. The CDR3 nucleotides read TGTGCCAGCAGCCAGGGGAGCGGGGGAGCCACAGATACGCAGTATTTT. Its translation is CASSQGSGGATDTQYF. Combining the CDR3 with reference TRBV14 and TRBJ2-3 gives the whole variable domain EAGVTQFPSHSVIEKGQTVTLRCDPISGHDNLYWYRRVMGKEIKFLLHFVKESKQDESGMPNNRFLAERTGGTYSTLKVQPAELEDSGVYFCASSQGSGGATDTQYFGPGTRLTVL.

This clone has more than one count but fewer than ten. The chain carries TRBV7-2 and TRBJ2-1, with D possibly matching TRBD1 (7 bases). The CDR3 runs to 19 residues. V was cut by 1 base and J by 9 bases, with 28 bases left in between. The germline V gene has CDR1 SGHTA and CDR2 FQGNSA. The CDR3 nucleotides read TGTGCCAGCAGCTTAGAACCGGAAGCGACAGGGTGGGGGGAGATTGAGCAGTTCTTC. This gives the protein CASSLEPEATGWGEIEQFF.

The chain uses TRBV7-2 and TRBJ2-3; D is ambiguous. The CDR3 has 12 amino acids. V was shortened by 5 bases and J by 2 bases, with 5 bases between the two germline ends. The germline V gene has CDR1 SGHTA and CDR2 FQGNSA. CDR3 in amino acids: CASSAFTDTQYF. The CDR3 region has the DNA TGTGCCAGCAGCGCCTTCACAGATACGCAGTATTTT.

V usage is TRBV10-3 and J usage is TRBJ1-1, with D possibly matching TRBD1 (5 bases). This CDR3 comprises 12 residues. The V end lost 6 bases, the J end lost 9 bases, and 14 bases lay between the germline ends. Per germline, CDR1 ENHRY and CDR2 SYGVKD. The CDR3 loop reads CAIRSSTAKAFF. The CDR3 DNA reads as TGTGCCATCAGATCCTCGACAGCTAAAGCTTTCTTT.

The chain is built from TRBV7-9 and TRBJ2-3; perhaps TRBD1 as D (6 bases). V was shortened by 3 bases and J by 5 bases, with 12 bases between the two germline ends. From germline, CDR1 is SEHNR and CDR2 FQNEAQ (reference sequence). The CDR3 consists of 14 residues. DNA for the CDR3: TGTGCCAGCAGCTTCAACAGGGAACAAGATACGCAGTATTTT. Its translation is CASSFNREQDTQYF.

The genes are TRBV20-1 and TRBJ1-1; D is unclear. The CDR3 has 11 amino acids. From germline, CDR1 is DFQATT and CDR2 SNEGSKA (reference sequence). The V end was cut by 5 bases, the J end by 1 base, with 5 bases between. Here the CDR3 DNA reads TGCAGTGCTGGGTCGAACACTGAAGCTTTCTTT. Protein sequence: CSAGSNTEAFF.

The V call is TRBV14, the J call TRBJ1-2; the match to TRBD1 covers 7 bases. The J segment lost 4 bases and the V segment lost 4 bases, leaving 9 bases of the junction unmatched. CDR1 and CDR2 (germline): SGHDN, FVKESK. The CDR3 consists of 15 residues. The CDR3 sequence is CASSPSPTGSYGYTF. The CDR3 nucleotides are TGTGCCAGCAGCCCTTCACCGACAGGGTCCTATGGCTACACCTTC.

V usage is TRBV30 and J usage is TRBJ1-4, with a weak D call TRBD1 (5 bases). V lost 2 bases and J lost 6, with 10 bases in between. The V gene's germline CDR1 is GTSNPN and CDR2 SVGIG (reference sequence). The CDR3 contains 13 residues. This CDR3 is CAWSRTGDEKLFF. The DNA for the CDR3 is TGTGCCTGGAGTAGGACGGGGGATGAAAAACTGTTTTTT.